The 32 T cell receptor beta chains below all came from one sample that was sequenced in a study of blood T cell repertoires in COVID-19. Assay used: immunoSEQ multiplex PCR; TCRdb lists only in-frame clones, some missing. This table has approximately 310,000 clones, around 86% appearing once. Sequenced sample: peripheral blood. Source of these receptors: a man in his fifties or sixties with active or convalescent COVID-19.

Points on this clone: At one of its ends the junction is not consistent with the germline gene, which may arise from a read error. The rearrangement uses TRBV4-3 and TRBJ1-2; weak D call: TRBD1 (5 bases). Germline assignment: CDR1 LGHNA and CDR2 YSLEER. There are 15 residues in the CDR3. CDR3 region: CASSLGHQNTYSYTF. The CDR3 DNA is TGCGCCAGCAGCCTCGGACATCAAAACACCTATAGCTACACCTTC.

This chain links TRBV7-2 with TRBJ2-3, with unresolved D. This CDR3 region has 13 residues. V was shortened by 5 bases and J by 4 bases, with 10 bases between the two germline ends. The germline CDR1 and CDR2 sequences are SGHTA and FQGNSA. The DNA for the CDR3 is TGTGCCAGCAGCAGCGAGCAGTCAGATACGCAGTATTTT. Protein product: CASSSEQSDTQYF.

The chain carries TRBV28 and TRBJ1-5, with 7 positions matching TRBD1. This CDR3 has 17 amino acids. The junction had 15 bases not matched to a gene; V was cut back by 8 bases and J by 2 bases. In germline, CDR1 is MDHEN, CDR2 SYDVKM. CDR3 sequence reads: CASLREQGSVGNQPQHF. CDR3 DNA: TGTGCCAGCCTAAGGGAACAGGGGTCGGTGGGCAATCAGCCCCAGCATTTT.

The chain employs TRBV19 and TRBJ1-6, with D perhaps matching TRBD1 (6 bases). Between the trimmed V and J ends, which lost 4 bases and 0 bases, there was a span of 10 bases. Germline CDR1 is LNHDA and CDR2 is SQIVND (reference sequence). CDR3 length equals 16 residues. The CDR3 nucleotides read TGTGCCAGTAGTAACGACAGGAGCTCCTATAATTCACCCCTCCACTTT. It is translated as CASSNDRSSYNSPLHF.

J is TRBJ2-1 and V is TRBV3-1 (or the pseudogene TRBV3-2), with TRBD2 as a possible D gene (5 bases). CDR3 length: 14 amino acids. V dropped 4 bases and J dropped 0 bases, with 7 bases sitting between them. Germline CDR1 is LGHDT and CDR2 is YNNKEL (reference sequence). The CDR3 sequence: CASSPRVSYNEQFF. CDR3 nucleotide sequence: TGTGCCAGCAGCCCGAGGGTCTCCTACAATGAGCAGTTCTTC.

The chain couples TRBV24-1 to TRBJ2-5; a possible D gene is TRBD1 (5 bases). Germline lookup yields CDR1 KGHDR and CDR2 SFDVKD. The CDR3 extends over 13 amino acids. The V end was cut by 9 bases, the J end by 1 base, with 11 bases between. CDR3 bases: TGTGCCACCGCAACAGGAAGCCAAGAGACCCAGTACTTC. Translating it yields CATATGSQETQYF.

The chain employs TRBV5-4 and TRBJ2-5; 8 nucleotides agree with TRBD2. V trimming: 4 bases; J trimming: 5 bases; junction bases outside the gene matches: 10. Germline loops: CDR1 SGHNT, CDR2 YYREEE (reference sequence). This CDR3 comprises 15 residues. The CDR3 bases are TGTGCCAGCAGCAGCCAAGGACTAGCTGTGGAGACCCAGTACTTC. This gives the protein CASSSQGLAVETQYF. The entire variable domain, with the rest obtained from reference TRBV5-4 and TRBJ2-5, is as follows: ETGVTQSPTHLIKTRGQQVTLRCSSQSGHNTVSWYQQALGQGPQFIFQYYREEENGRGNFPPRFSGLQFPNYSSELNVNALELDDSALYLCASSSQGLAVETQYFGPGTRLLVL.

This chain uses TRBV27 with TRBJ1-2, with D maybe TRBD1 (6 bases). Germline CDR1 is MNHEY and CDR2 is SMNVEV (reference sequence). This CDR3 contains 15 residues. V lost 6 bases to trimming and J lost 5 bases, with 19 bases between them. The CDR3 DNA reads as TGTGCCAGCAGCCCACAGGACAGAGCCTATTATGGCTACACCTTC. Amino acid sequence: CASSPQDRAYYGYTF.

The gene calls are TRBV10-3 and TRBJ2-3; weak D call: TRBD1 (6 bases). Looked up from germline, CDR1 is ENHRY and CDR2 is SYGVKD. This CDR3 comprises 13 residues. The germline V and J ends were trimmed by 5 bases and 3 bases, with 9 bases remaining between them. The CDR3 DNA sequence: TGTGCCATCAGTCTAGACAGGACAGATACGCAGTATTTT. Protein product: CAISLDRTDTQYF.

The chain uses TRBV11-2 and TRBJ2-3, with 9 bases identical to TRBD1. Trimming took 7 bases from V and 2 from J; bases not matched to a gene: 4. Germline CDR1 SGHAT, CDR2 FQNNGV. The CDR3 covers 14 residues. CDR3 bases: TGTGCCAGCAAACGACAGGGGGTCACAGATACGCAGTATTTT. It translates to CASKRQGVTDTQYF.

This clone occurred a few times. The chain joins TRBV2 to TRBJ1-5; 9 bases fit TRBD1. V shed 8 bases, J shed 5 bases, and the junction held 7 bases outside the gene matches. Germline V gene lookup returns CDR1 SNHLY and CDR2 FYNNEI. This CDR3 spans 14 amino acids. Here the CDR3 DNA reads TGTGCCAGCGGAACCGGGACAGGGTATCAGCCCCAGCATTTT. Translating it yields CASGTGTGYQPQHF.

The gene calls are TRBV30 and TRBJ2-3; 8 bases are shared with TRBD1. Germline lookup yields CDR1 GTSNPN and CDR2 SVGIG (reference sequence). The CDR3 length is 15 residues. V lost 2 bases and J lost 5; bases outside the gene matches: 9. The CDR3 is CAWSSGTGREDTQYF. CDR3 DNA sequence: TGTGCCTGGAGTTCCGGGACAGGACGAGAAGATACGCAGTATTTT.

V and J are TRBV28 and TRBJ2-3; D ambiguous. V was clipped by 2 bases and J by 0 bases, with 6 bases between them. Germline values: CDR1 MDHEN, CDR2 SYDVKM. CDR3 size: 14 residues. CDR3 coding DNA: TGTGCCAGCAGTTTAGGCCAGAGCACAGATACGCAGTATTTT. Protein sequence: CASSLGQSTDTQYF.

This rearrangement joins TRBV27 to TRBJ2-7; TRBD1 aligns across 11 bases. This CDR3 is 16 amino acids long. Germline CDR1 is MNHEY and CDR2 is SMNVEV (reference sequence). Germline trimming cut 7 bases from V and 2 bases from J; bases unmatched to any gene: 10. In DNA form, the CDR3 reads TGTGCCAGCACCAAAACTTGGACAGGGGGCACCTACGAGCAGTACTTC. Translating it yields CASTKTWTGGTYEQYF.

This chain joins TRBV5-1 and TRBJ1-2; D is ambiguous. The CDR3 loop spans 16 amino acids. V shed 0 bases and J shed 3 bases, with 15 bases lying between them. Germline lookup yields CDR1 SGHRS and CDR2 YFSETQ. The CDR3 DNA follows: TGCGCCAGCAGCTTGGATTTTCGCGCCGGGGACTATGGCTACACCTTC. Translation: CASSLDFRAGDYGYTF.

This clone appeared once. This chain links TRBV28 with TRBJ1-5, with 8 bases aligning to TRBD1. The CDR3 is 15 residues long. Germline V gene lookup returns CDR1 MDHEN and CDR2 SYDVKM. V lost 5 bases, J lost 5 bases, and 8 bases stayed unmatched. The CDR3: CASSIAGGYDQPQHF. CDR3 bases: TGTGCCAGCAGTATAGCAGGGGGCTATGATCAGCCCCAGCATTTT. The variable domain in full, with the rest retrieved from reference TRBV28 and TRBJ1-5, is DVKVTQSSRYLVKRTGEKVFLECVQDMDHENMFWYRQDPGLGLRLIYFSYDVKMKEKGDIPEGYSVSREKKERFSLILESASTNQTSMYLCASSIAGGYDQPQHFGDGTRLSIL.

V and J are TRBV28 and TRBJ1-5; 8 nucleotides align to TRBD1. Germline-derived CDR1 and CDR2 are MDHEN and SYDVKM. This CDR3 is 14 amino acids long. After removal of 8 bases from V and 7 bases from J, the junction contained 10 bases not matched to a gene. This CDR3 reads CASRTPGQVQPQHF. In nucleotides, the CDR3 is TGTGCCAGCCGAACCCCGGGACAGGTCCAGCCCCAGCATTTT.

V gene TRBV27 combines with J gene TRBJ2-1; possible D gene TRBD2, 5 bases. CDR1 MNHEY and CDR2 SMNVEV come from the germline V gene (reference sequence). The CDR3 is 13 residues long. V lost 4 bases and J 4 bases, leaving 8 bases between the germline ends. CDR3: CASSSDYYNEQFF. The CDR3 DNA sequence: TGTGCCAGCAGTTCAGACTATTACAATGAGCAGTTCTTC.

J is TRBJ2-7 and V is TRBV5-4; 7 bases agree with TRBD2. V trimming: 4 bases; J trimming: 2 bases; junction bases outside the gene matches: 9. The CDR3 is 15 residues long. CDR1 and CDR2 from the germline V gene are SGHNT and YYREEE (reference sequence). As DNA, the CDR3 is TGTGCCAGCAGCGGGGGGGTCGGGCTAGCCTACGAGCAGTACTTC. Its protein is CASSGGVGLAYEQYF.

This clone came up a few times. The chain employs TRBV4-3 and TRBJ1-5, with 7 bases identical to TRBD1. Losses at the gene ends were 0 bases for V and 7 bases for J; bases not matched to a gene: 12. The CDR3 loop spans 17 amino acids. The germline V gene has CDR1 LGHNA and CDR2 YSLEER. The CDR3 nucleotides are TGCGCCAGCAGCCAAGATTCAACAGGGGCCCCGAGGCAGCCCCAGCATTTT. Translated: CASSQDSTGAPRQPQHF.

The chain joins TRBV5-6 to TRBJ2-3; D not resolved. With 1 base removed from V and 4 bases from J, the gap between germline ends came to 7 bases. The CDR3 covers 13 residues. Germline CDR1 and CDR2: SGHDT and YYEEEE. The CDR3 sequence: CASSLLGPDTQYF. CDR3 nucleotide sequence: TGTGCCAGCAGCTTGCTGGGCCCAGATACGCAGTATTTT.

This clone is a singleton in its sample. The same CDR3 is also encoded by other DNA sequences in this sample. The rearrangement uses TRBV19 and TRBJ1-5, with no clear D. V was pared by 1 base and J by 5 bases, with 6 bases between. CDR3 length equals 13 residues. CDR1 and CDR2 from the germline V gene are LNHDA and SQIVND (reference sequence). In DNA, the CDR3 is TGTGCCAGTAGTATAGTTGCGGATCAGCCCCAGCATTTT. Its translation is CASSIVADQPQHF.

The V call is TRBV4-1, the J call TRBJ1-2; D is ambiguous. This CDR3 is built from 15 residues. Deletions cut 4 bases from V and 2 bases from J, with 14 bases between. Germline V gene sequence: CDR1 MGHRA, CDR2 YSYEKL. The CDR3 DNA follows: TGCGCCAGCAGCCCAAAAGCCCTCGGGAACTATGGCTACACCTTC. It yields the protein CASSPKALGNYGYTF.

V is TRBV6-6 and J is TRBJ2-7, with 7 bases that match TRBD1. From germline, CDR1 is MNHNY and CDR2 SVGAGI (reference sequence). CDR3 length: 12 amino acids. V dropped 10 bases and J dropped 6; count of bases not matched to a gene: 9. CDR3 DNA sequence: TGTGCCACCAGGGGGTCTGGAGGCGAGCAGTACTTC. Its protein product is CATRGSGGEQYF.

V is TRBV7-8 and J is TRBJ1-2; TRBD1 matches 7 bases. Trimming removed 5 bases from V and 0 bases from J; junction bases left unmatched: 6. The V gene's germline CDR1 is SGHVS and CDR2 FQNEAQ. This CDR3 region has 15 residues. This CDR3 reads CASSARQGANYGYTF. For the CDR3, the DNA is TGTGCCAGCAGCGCCCGGCAGGGGGCTAACTATGGCTACACCTTC. The full variable domain, completed using reference TRBV7-8 and TRBJ1-2, is GAGVSQSPRYKVAKRGQDVALRCDPISGHVSLFWYQQALGQGPEFLTYFQNEAQLDKSGLPSDRFFAERPEGSVSTLKIQRTQQEDSAVYLCASSARQGANYGYTFGSGTRLTVV.

This sequence joins TRBV29-1 and TRBJ1-2; D ambiguous. Germline V gene lookup returns CDR1 SQVTM and CDR2 ANQGSEA. CDR3 length: 14 residues. V was pared by 4 bases and J by 4 bases, with 16 bases between. The CDR3 spells CSVGLTRKVYGYTF. CDR3 coding DNA: TGCAGCGTTGGGTTGACACGAAAGGTCTATGGCTACACCTTC.

This rearrangement joins TRBV21-1 to TRBJ1-4; the table gives TRBD1 as D, unverified against the DNA. TRBV21-1 is noted as a pseudogene. There are 16 residues in the CDR3. DNA of the CDR3: TGTGCCAGCAGCAAGGGAGAACGAGGGGGCAACGAAAAACTGTTTTTT. Amino acid sequence: CASSKGERGGNEKLFF.

This chain joins TRBV7-3 and TRBJ2-3; the match to TRBD2 covers 10 bases. Looked up from germline, CDR1 is SGHTA and CDR2 is FQGTGA. The V gene end was trimmed by 5 bases and the J gene end by 1 base; junction bases not matched to a gene: 3. This CDR3 is 15 amino acids long. The CDR3 sequence: CASSVGTSGTDTQYF. The CDR3 nucleotides are TGTGCCAGCAGCGTAGGGACTAGCGGCACAGATACGCAGTATTTT.

This clone was seen just once. The gene calls are TRBV10-3 and TRBJ1-1, with no clear D. The CDR3 has 13 residues. The V and J ends lost 5 bases and 1 base respectively, with 8 bases between them. Germline-derived CDR1 and CDR2 are ENHRY and SYGVKD. DNA of the CDR3: TGTGCCATCAGTCGTCCCGGGAACACTGAAGCTTTCTTT. Protein product: CAISRPGNTEAFF.

The chain links TRBV30 to TRBJ2-7; TRBD2 agrees at 7 bases. The CDR3 extends over 13 amino acids. Germline V CDR1 and CDR2: GTSNPN, SVGIG (reference sequence). V was clipped by 4 bases and J by 7 bases; unmatched bases: 10. CDR3 sequence: CAWTLSGIGEQYF. The CDR3 bases are TGTGCCTGGACTTTAAGCGGGATTGGGGAGCAGTACTTC.

The rearrangement links TRBV25-1 to TRBJ1-2, with D maybe TRBD1 (5 bases). The CDR3 covers 15 residues. Germline V gene lookup returns CDR1 MGHDK and CDR2 SYGVNS. Trimming removed 1 base from V and 8 bases from J, with 17 bases in between. CDR3 loop: CASSEWQDKVSGYTF. Written as DNA, the CDR3 is TGTGCCAGCAGTGAATGGCAGGACAAGGTGAGCGGCTACACCTTC.

Note on this clone: At one of its ends the junction is not consistent with the germline gene, which may arise from a read error. The chain has TRBV7-7 and TRBJ2-1; D is undetermined. CDR3 length: 13 residues. CDR1 SSHAT and CDR2 FNYEAQ come from the germline V gene (reference sequence). The CDR3 loop is CASSQTRHGEQFF. In nucleotides, the CDR3 is TGTGCTAGCAGCCAGACACGGCACGGTGAGCAGTTCTTC.